In this sample, the clone carrying this T cell receptor (beta chain) turned up many times. The data were taken from a study of T cells after yellow fever vaccination. Trimming removed 6 bases from V and 0 bases from J, with 15 bases in between. The CDR3 is 14 residues long. Germline CDR1 and CDR2: SQVTM and ANQGSEA. MiXCR, run by TCRdb on the 5' RACE reads, gives a single entry per CDR3 protein. The sample shows under 80,000 distinct CDR3 sequences, 6% to 7.5% of them seen only once. The chain couples TRBV29-1 to TRBJ2-7; D is perhaps TRBD2 (5 bases). This sequence originates from a man aged 30 to 45 who received the YFV17D yellow fever vaccine. The sequenced sample was CD8+ T cells sorted from PBMCs, obtained 15 days after the yellow fever booster vaccination. CDR3 DNA sequence: TGCAGCGTAAGGGAGTCCACCCACTCCTACGAGCAGTACTTC. Protein product: CSVRESTHSYEQYF.